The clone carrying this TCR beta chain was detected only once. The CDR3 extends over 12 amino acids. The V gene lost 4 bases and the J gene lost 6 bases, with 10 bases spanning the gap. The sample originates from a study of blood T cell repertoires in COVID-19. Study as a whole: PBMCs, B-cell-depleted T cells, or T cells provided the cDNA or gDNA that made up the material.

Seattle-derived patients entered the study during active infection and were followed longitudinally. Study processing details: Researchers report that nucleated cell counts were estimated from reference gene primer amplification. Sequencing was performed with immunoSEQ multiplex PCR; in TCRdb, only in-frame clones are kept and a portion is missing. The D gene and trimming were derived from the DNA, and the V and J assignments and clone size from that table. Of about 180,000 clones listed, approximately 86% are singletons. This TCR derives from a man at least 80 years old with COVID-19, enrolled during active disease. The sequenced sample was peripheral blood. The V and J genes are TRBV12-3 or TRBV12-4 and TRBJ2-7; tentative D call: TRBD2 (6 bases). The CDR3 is CASSSSGVEQYF. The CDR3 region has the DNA TGTGCCAGCAGTTCCTCGGGGGTCGAGCAGTACTTC.